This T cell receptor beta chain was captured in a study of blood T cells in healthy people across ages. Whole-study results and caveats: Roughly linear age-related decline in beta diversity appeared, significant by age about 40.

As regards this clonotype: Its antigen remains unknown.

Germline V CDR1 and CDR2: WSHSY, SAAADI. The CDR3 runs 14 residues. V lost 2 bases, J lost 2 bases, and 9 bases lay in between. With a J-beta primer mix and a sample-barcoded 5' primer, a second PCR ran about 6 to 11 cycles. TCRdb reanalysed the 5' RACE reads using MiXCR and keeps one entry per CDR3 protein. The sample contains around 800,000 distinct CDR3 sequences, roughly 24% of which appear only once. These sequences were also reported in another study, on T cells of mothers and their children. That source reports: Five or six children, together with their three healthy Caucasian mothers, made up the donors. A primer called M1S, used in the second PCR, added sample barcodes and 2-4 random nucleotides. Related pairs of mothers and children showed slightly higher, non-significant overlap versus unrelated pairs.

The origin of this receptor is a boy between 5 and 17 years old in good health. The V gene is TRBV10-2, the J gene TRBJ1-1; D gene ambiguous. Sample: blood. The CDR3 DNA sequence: TGCGCCAGCAGTGAGATCAACAGAAACACTGAAGCTTTCTTT. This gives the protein CASSEINRNTEAFF.